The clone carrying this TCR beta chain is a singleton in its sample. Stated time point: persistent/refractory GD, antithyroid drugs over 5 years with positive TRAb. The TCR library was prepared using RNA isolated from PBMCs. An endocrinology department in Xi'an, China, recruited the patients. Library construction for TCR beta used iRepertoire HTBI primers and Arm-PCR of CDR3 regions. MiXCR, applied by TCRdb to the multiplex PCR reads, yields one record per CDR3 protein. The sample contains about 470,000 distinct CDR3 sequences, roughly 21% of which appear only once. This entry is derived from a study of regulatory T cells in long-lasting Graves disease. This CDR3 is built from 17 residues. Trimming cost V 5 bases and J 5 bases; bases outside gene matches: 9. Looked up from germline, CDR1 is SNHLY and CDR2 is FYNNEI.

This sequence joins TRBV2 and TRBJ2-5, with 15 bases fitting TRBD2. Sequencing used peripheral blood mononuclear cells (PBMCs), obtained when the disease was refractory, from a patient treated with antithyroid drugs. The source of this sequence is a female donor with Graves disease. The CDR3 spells CASSRTSGGAEYETQYF. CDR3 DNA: TGTGCCAGCAGTAGGACTAGCGGGGGGGCCGAATACGAGACCCAGTACTTC. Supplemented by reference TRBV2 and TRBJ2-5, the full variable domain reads EPEVTQTPSHQVTQMGQEVILRCVPISNHLYFYWYRQILGQKVEFLVSFYNNEISEKSEIFDDQFSVERPDGSNFTLKIRSTKLEDSAMYFCASSRTSGGAEYETQYFGPGTRLLVL.